This T cell receptor beta chain was sequenced during a study of shared clonotypes between healthy human individuals. On the study more broadly: Per donor, CD8 memory used one plate, CD8 naive used two, CD4 memory used three and CD4 naive used three. Whole-study results and caveats: Larger richness was generally estimated for naive than memory subsets. What rarefaction showed was incomplete sorted-subset sequencing despite large depth.

Regarding this clone: The target antigen is unknown.

Only in-frame clones appear in the TCRdb table, and some are missing; sequencing was by immunoSEQ multiplex PCR. This sample has over 400,000 clones; 95% to 96% occur once, and the top ten carry around 0.066%. From germline, CDR1 is SGHRS and CDR2 YFSETQ. V was cut by 4 bases and J by 2 bases, with 12 bases left in between. The CDR3 length is 14 residues. The chain uses TRBV5-1 and TRBJ1-1; D perhaps matches TRBD1 (5 bases). Sequencing input: naive CD4+ T cells sorted from blood. Stated subset: CD45RA+ positively selected. The receptor was isolated from a woman aged 25 to 39 in good health. CDR3 region: CASSADSYNTEAFF. The CDR3 DNA reads as TGCGCCAGCAGCGCAGACAGTTACAACACTGAAGCTTTCTTT.